The 27 T cell receptor beta chains given below trace back to one sample, sequenced in a study of shared clonotypes between healthy human individuals. Data came from immunoSEQ multiplex PCR; TCRdb stores just in-frame clones and leaves some out. The sample records about 2.4 million clones, over 85% being singletons. The sequencing input was naive CD4+ T cells from PBMCs. Subset indicated: CD45RA+ positively selected. These receptor sequences come from a man aged 18 to 30 in good health. Some clones in this sample may be carry-over from other donors' samples.

The DNA of the CDR3 is TGCGCCAGCACCGAGATGGGACAGGGGGCGGATGAGCAGTTCTTC. Protein sequence: CASTEMGQGADEQFF. The gene calls are TRBV5-1 and TRBJ2-1; 12 bases match TRBD1. V was clipped by 6 bases and J by 8 bases; unmatched bases: 9. The CDR3 sequence is 15 residues long. Looked up from germline, CDR1 is SGHRS and CDR2 is YFSETQ.

CDR3 protein: CASGSGDTQYF. CDR3 DNA sequence: TGTGCCAGCGGGAGTGGTGATACGCAGTATTTT. The V call is TRBV28, the J call TRBJ2-3; D is perhaps TRBD2 (5 bases). The germline V and J ends were trimmed by 8 bases and 6 bases, with 9 bases remaining between them. Germline CDR1 is MDHEN and CDR2 is SYDVKM. The length of the CDR3 is 11 residues.

The chain employs TRBV10-3 and TRBJ2-1; TRBD2 agrees at 7 bases. V was pared by 0 bases and J by 6 bases, with 14 bases of the junction left unmatched. Germline CDR1 and CDR2: ENHRY and SYGVKD. The CDR3 spans 18 residues. Written as DNA, the CDR3 is TGTGCCATCAGTGAGTCGAGTATGGGGACTATCCTTGCCAATGAGCAGTTCTTC. It yields the protein CAISESSMGTILANEQFF.

This chain links TRBV18 with TRBJ1-1; D unclear. Germline assignment: CDR1 KGHSH and CDR2 LQKENI. The CDR3 extends over 14 amino acids. The V and J ends lost 3 bases and 1 base respectively, with 9 bases between them. CDR3 region: CASSPLQENTEAFF. As DNA, the CDR3 is TGTGCCAGCTCACCTCTCCAGGAGAACACTGAAGCTTTCTTT.

This sequence joins TRBV7-2 and TRBJ2-2; 7 bases map to TRBD2. Germline V gives CDR1 SGHTA, CDR2 FQGNSA. Trimming took 4 bases from V and 4 from J; bases not matched to a gene: 9. CDR3 length: 16 amino acids. CDR3 DNA: TGTGCCAGCAGCTCCTCTGGGCGGGAGTTCACCGGGGAGCTGTTTTTT. This translates into CASSSSGREFTGELFF. The variable domain in full, with the rest retrieved from reference TRBV7-2 and TRBJ2-2, is GAGVSQSPSNKVTEKGKDVELRCDPISGHTALYWYRQSLGQGLEFLIYFQGNSAPDKSGLPSDRFSAERTGGSVSTLTIQRTQQEDSAVYLCASSSSGREFTGELFFGEGSRLTVL.

The genes are TRBV5-1 and TRBJ1-3; D perhaps matches TRBD1 (5 bases). CDR3 length equals 14 residues. Trimming shortened V by 5 bases and J by 0 bases, and 9 bases separated the two germline ends. Germline CDR1 reads SGHRS; CDR2 reads YFSETQ. CDR3 nucleotide sequence: TGCGCCAGCAGGGACACAGTCTCTGGAAACACCATATATTTT. Amino acids: CASRDTVSGNTIYF.

Of note for this clone: Other DNA sequences within the sample encode an identical CDR3. The chain links TRBV7-3 to TRBJ1-1, with a weak D call TRBD1 (5 bases). Germline lookup yields CDR1 SGHTA and CDR2 FQGTGA. The ends were cut back, 0 bases at V and 2 bases at J, with 7 bases in the middle. This CDR3 comprises 14 residues. CDR3 residues: CASSLTGGNTEAFF. CDR3 bases: TGTGCCAGCAGCTTAACGGGGGGTAACACTGAAGCTTTCTTT.

The CDR3, as DNA: TGTGCCACCTCAACCGGGTCTAGCGGAAACAATGAGCAGTTCTTC. Translating gives CATSTGSSGNNEQFF. The rearrangement joins TRBV19 to TRBJ2-1; TRBD2 matches 7 bases. J was trimmed by 5 bases and V by 10 bases; bases with no gene match: 14. The CDR3 runs 15 residues. Per germline, CDR1 LNHDA and CDR2 SQIVND (reference sequence).

This clone was detected once. This rearrangement joins TRBV28 to TRBJ1-5, with no clear D. Per the germline V gene, CDR1 is MDHEN and CDR2 is SYDVKM. V was trimmed by 6 bases and J by 5 bases, leaving 14 bases between them. The CDR3 is 14 residues long. CDR3: CASSYQQGYQPQHF. The CDR3 DNA reads TGTGCCAGCAGCTACCAACAAGGATATCAGCCCCAGCATTTT.

This chain joins TRBV28 and TRBJ2-1, with unresolved D. CDR1 MDHEN and CDR2 SYDVKM come from the germline V gene. Between the trimmed V and J ends, which lost 1 base and 0 bases, there was a span of 10 bases. The CDR3 totals 16 residues. This CDR3 reads CASSLSPIPSYNEQFF. The CDR3 region has the DNA TGTGCCAGCAGTTTATCCCCGATACCCTCCTACAATGAGCAGTTCTTC.

V usage is TRBV7-9 and J usage is TRBJ2-3, with D maybe TRBD2 (5 bases). The CDR3 is 15 amino acids. Germline assignment: CDR1 SEHNR and CDR2 FQNEAQ (reference sequence). The V gene lost 5 bases and the J gene lost 6 bases, with 18 bases spanning the gap. In DNA, the CDR3 is TGTGCCAGCAGCCTACTAGGACCACCGGTGGATACGCAGTATTTT. Its translation is CASSLLGPPVDTQYF.

The rearrangement joins TRBV14 to TRBJ2-3; the D gene could be TRBD1 or TRBD2 (5 bases each). Per germline, CDR1 SGHDN and CDR2 FVKESK. The length of the CDR3 is 15 residues. V dropped 0 bases and J dropped 10 bases, with 17 bases sitting between them. The CDR3 protein is CASSQEYDFQGPQYF. CDR3 bases: TGTGCCAGCAGCCAAGAGTATGACTTTCAGGGACCGCAGTATTTT.

The V call is TRBV6-6, the J call TRBJ2-1; no reliable D call. Germline CDR1 and CDR2: MNHNY and SVGAGI (reference sequence). Trimming took 3 bases from V and 0 from J, leaving 6 bases between them. CDR3 length: 14 residues. CDR3 nucleotides: TGTGCCAGCAGTTATGAAGTCTCCTACAATGAGCAGTTCTTC. Translating gives CASSYEVSYNEQFF.

CDR3 nucleotides: TGCGCCAGCAGCCTCGGACTAGCGGAGAAAAGGGGTGAGCAGTTCTTC. It codes for CASSLGLAEKRGEQFF. J is TRBJ2-1 and V is TRBV4-1, with TRBD2 matching 10 bases. Trimming removed 4 bases from V and 9 bases from J; junction bases left unmatched: 12. In germline, CDR1 is MGHRA, CDR2 YSYEKL. This CDR3 is built from 16 residues.

This sequence joins TRBV27 and TRBJ2-7; no definite D call. This CDR3 contains 12 residues. The V gene lost 4 bases and the J gene lost 7 bases, with 11 bases spanning the gap. Germline CDR1 reads MNHEY; CDR2 reads SMNVEV (reference sequence). CDR3: CASSSLPSEQYF. As DNA, the CDR3 is TGTGCCAGCAGTTCTCTCCCATCGGAGCAGTACTTC.

This rearrangement joins TRBV11-2 to TRBJ2-3; D perhaps matches TRBD2 (6 bases). Per germline, CDR1 SGHAT and CDR2 FQNNGV. This CDR3 has 15 amino acids. The ends were cut back, 1 base at V and 5 bases at J, with 13 bases in the middle. The CDR3 nucleotides are TGTGCCAGCAGCTTAGTAGGGACTGCGAGAGATACGCAGTATTTT. Translation: CASSLVGTARDTQYF.

V gene TRBV18 combines with J gene TRBJ1-5; D remains unclear. The CDR3 is 17 residues long. V lost 0 bases to trimming and J lost 6 bases, with 18 bases between them. In germline, CDR1 is KGHSH, CDR2 LQKENI. CDR3 region: CASSPPWLGLSGQPQHF. The CDR3, as DNA: TGTGCCAGCTCACCACCGTGGCTGGGGTTGTCGGGTCAGCCCCAGCATTTT.

The chain employs TRBV9 and TRBJ2-2, with TRBD2 identical over 12 bases. Per germline, CDR1 SGDLS and CDR2 YYNGEE. This CDR3 spans 18 amino acids. The junction had 8 bases not matched to a gene; V was cut back by 3 bases and J by 2 bases. The CDR3 spells CASSGGRTSGINTGELFF. The CDR3 DNA follows: TGTGCCAGCAGCGGCGGGCGGACTAGCGGGATTAACACCGGGGAGCTGTTTTTT.

The gene calls are TRBV5-6 and TRBJ2-3; 10 bases line up with TRBD1. Germline CDR1 and CDR2: SGHDT and YYEEEE. J gave up 6 bases and V 4 bases, and 8 bases lay outside the gene matches. This CDR3 spans 15 amino acids. This CDR3 reads CASSTGQGVSDTQYF. The CDR3 nucleotides are TGTGCCAGCAGCACAGGACAGGGGGTGTCGGATACGCAGTATTTT.

V gene TRBV19 combines with J gene TRBJ2-7; perhaps TRBD2 as D (5 bases). Looked up from germline, CDR1 is LNHDA and CDR2 is SQIVND (reference sequence). The CDR3 contains 14 residues. The V end was cut by 6 bases, the J end by 1 base, with 13 bases between. CDR3 bases: TGTGCCAGTAGGGTCACCGAGGGATCCTACGAGCAGTACTTC. It codes for CASRVTEGSYEQYF.

For the CDR3, the DNA is TGTGCCAGCAGTAGTGGGGGGACTAGCGTGGGGAAAGAGCAGTTCTTC. This sequence encodes CASSSGGTSVGKEQFF. The chain is built from TRBV25-1 and TRBJ2-1; 10 bases fit TRBD2. The germline gives CDR1 MGHDK, CDR2 SYGVNS. V lost 5 bases to trimming and J lost 10 bases; unmatched junction nucleotides: 14. The CDR3 has 16 amino acids.

V and J are TRBV9 and TRBJ2-2, with TRBD2 matching 8 bases. This CDR3 is built from 20 residues. V dropped 2 bases and J dropped 5; count of bases not matched to a gene: 20. Germline assignment: CDR1 SGDLS and CDR2 YYNGEE. CDR3 in DNA: TGTGCCAGCAGCGTGCCCCTTTATCCCGGGAGGGTCGTGGAGACCGGGGAGCTGTTTTTT. It yields the protein CASSVPLYPGRVVETGELFF.

CDR3 bases: TGTGCCTGGATACAGATTAACTATGGCTACACCTTC. This gives the protein CAWIQINYGYTF. This chain joins TRBV30 and TRBJ1-2; the D is unclear. Germline V lookup: CDR1 GTSNPN, CDR2 SVGIG (reference sequence). The ends were cut back, 4 bases at V and 1 base at J, with 7 bases in the middle. CDR3 size: 12 residues.

The chain is built from TRBV5-1 and TRBJ2-5; D may be TRBD2 (7 bases). V was cut by 3 bases and J by 4 bases, with 16 bases left in between. This CDR3 has 15 amino acids. CDR1 and CDR2 from the germline V gene are SGHRS and YFSETQ. Here the CDR3 DNA reads TGCGCCAGCAGCTGGGGAGGGGGTTTGGCAGAGACCCAGTACTTC. Protein sequence: CASSWGGGLAETQYF.

As regards this clone: Other DNA sequences within the sample encode an identical CDR3. The rearrangement links TRBV5-1 to TRBJ1-5; a possible D gene is TRBD1 (6 bases). There are 14 residues in the CDR3. The ends were cut back, 0 bases at V and 5 bases at J, with 9 bases in the middle. Germline values: CDR1 SGHRS, CDR2 YFSETQ. CDR3 coding DNA: TGCGCCAGCAGCTTGGTGGCAGGGGATCAGCCCCAGCATTTT. This sequence encodes CASSLVAGDQPQHF.

The rearrangement uses TRBV5-1 and TRBJ2-2; D perhaps matches TRBD2 (6 bases). CDR1 and CDR2 (germline): SGHRS, YFSETQ. Trimming stripped 2 bases from V and 1 base from J, with 9 bases between. The CDR3 consists of 15 residues. The CDR3 DNA sequence: TGCGCCAGCAGCTTCGCGGGACTGAACACCGGGGAGCTGTTTTTT. Translation: CASSFAGLNTGELFF.

The gene calls are TRBV19 and TRBJ2-5; unclear D gene. V lost 2 bases and J lost 2, with 12 bases in between. The CDR3 consists of 15 residues. Germline V gene data show CDR1 as LNHDA and CDR2 as SQIVND (reference sequence). CDR3 loop: CASSIIGNTQETQYF. CDR3 DNA: TGTGCCAGTAGTATAATCGGAAATACTCAAGAGACCCAGTACTTC.